This TCR beta chain was captured in a study of blood T cell repertoires in COVID-19. Study as a whole: Acute and convalescent COVID-19 specimens originated in the United States, Italy and Spain.

Original handling: Researchers report that nucleated cell counts were estimated from reference gene primer amplification. Libraries were prepared by immunoSEQ multiplex PCR; TCRdb keeps only in-frame clonotypes and omits some of them. The V and J calls and clone size come from that table; D and trimming were worked out from the DNA. The table records 150,000 to 200,000 clones, more than 75% of them present only once. The CDR3 totals 14 residues. The germline V gene has CDR1 MGHDK and CDR2 SYGVNS. The V end was cut by 2 bases, the J end by 0 bases, with 7 bases between. Sequenced input: peripheral blood. The chain uses TRBV25-1 and TRBJ1-2; no clear D. This TCR came from a man aged 40-49 years with active or convalescent COVID-19. The CDR3 region is CASSENGANYGYTF. In DNA, the CDR3 is TGTGCCAGCAGTGAAAACGGGGCTAACTATGGCTACACCTTC.